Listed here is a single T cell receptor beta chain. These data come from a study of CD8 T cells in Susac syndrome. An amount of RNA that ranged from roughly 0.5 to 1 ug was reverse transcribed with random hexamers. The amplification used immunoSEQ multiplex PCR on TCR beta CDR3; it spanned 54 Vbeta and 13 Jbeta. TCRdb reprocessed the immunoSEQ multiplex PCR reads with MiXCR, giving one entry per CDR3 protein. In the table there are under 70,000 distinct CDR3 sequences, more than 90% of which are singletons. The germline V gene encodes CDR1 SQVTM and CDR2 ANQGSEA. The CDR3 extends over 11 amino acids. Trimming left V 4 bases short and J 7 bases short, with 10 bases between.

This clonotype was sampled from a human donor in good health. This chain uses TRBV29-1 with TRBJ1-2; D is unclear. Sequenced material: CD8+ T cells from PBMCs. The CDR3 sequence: CSVVSAGGYTF. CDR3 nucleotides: TGCAGCGTTGTATCTGCCGGTGGCTACACCTTC.